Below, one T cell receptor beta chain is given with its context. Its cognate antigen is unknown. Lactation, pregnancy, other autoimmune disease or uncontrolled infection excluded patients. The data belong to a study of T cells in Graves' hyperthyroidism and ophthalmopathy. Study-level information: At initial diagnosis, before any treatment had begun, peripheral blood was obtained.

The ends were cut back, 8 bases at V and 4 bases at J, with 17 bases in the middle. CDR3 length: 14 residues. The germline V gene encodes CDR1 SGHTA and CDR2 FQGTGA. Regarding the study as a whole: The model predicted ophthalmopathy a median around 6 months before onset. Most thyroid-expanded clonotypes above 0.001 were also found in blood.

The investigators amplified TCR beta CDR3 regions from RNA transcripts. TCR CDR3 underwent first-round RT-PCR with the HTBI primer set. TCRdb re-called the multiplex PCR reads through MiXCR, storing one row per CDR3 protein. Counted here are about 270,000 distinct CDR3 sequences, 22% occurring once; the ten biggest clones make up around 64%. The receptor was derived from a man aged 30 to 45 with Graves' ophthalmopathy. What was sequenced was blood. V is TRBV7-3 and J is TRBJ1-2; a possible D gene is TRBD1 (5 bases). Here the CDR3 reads CASSPGGSGYGYTF. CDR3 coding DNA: TGTGCCAGCTCCCCGGGGGGTAGTGGCTATGGCTACACCTTC.